The T cell receptor beta chain described here comes from a study of blood T cell repertoires in COVID-19 (dated by TCRdb to 2020 to 2021). Study-wide context: Samples from collaborators originated in the United States, Italy and Spain and spanned both the acute and convalescent phases of COVID-19. The material from the prospective study consisted of cDNA or gDNA derived from T cells, B-cell-depleted T cells, or PBMCs. Subjects who had been exposed to COVID-19, were actively infected with it, or had recovered from it provided the deeply sampled blood TCRbeta repertoires that made up the dataset. The repertoires were released in a freely available public database meant as a resource for research on the immune response to SARS-CoV-2. Samples came from the ongoing ImmuneRACE study (first 160 participants) plus 1,254 subjects from 6 global collaborators. A de-identified subject ID, COVID-19 status, age in years and sex were almost always included in the sample metadata. Where available, HLA class I and class II types were taken from metadata supplied by the sample provider and were not determined by assay-based typing.

TCRbeta CDR3 regions were amplified from genomic DNA using the immunoSEQ Assay, a bias-controlled multiplex PCR. The paper's data handling went like this. The number of nucleated cells in each sample was estimated from the amplification of reference gene primers within the assay. To quantify the absolute abundance of each unique TCRbeta CDR3 rearrangement, sequence reads were collapsed and filtered. Productive Simpson clonality was computed per sample as the square root of Simpson's diversity index over productive rearrangements. In its TCRdb copy, this immuneACCESS table keeps in-frame sequences only and misses some clones. Where compared with another copy, unresolved V genes explain less than half of these, and the others have no known cause. V, J and clone size are taken as reported in that table, and D and trimming were inferred from the DNA itself. The sample table holds roughly 240,000 clones, of which roughly 79% were seen once. Under 2% of the sample belongs to the ten largest clones.

Each collaborating institution followed its own protocols to collect whole blood in K2EDTA tubes. For TCRbeta analysis, collaborators shipped samples as frozen whole blood, isolated PBMCs, or DNA extracted from either of those sample types. Including cysteine and phenylalanine, the CDR3 has 16 amino acids. Only the CDR3 DNA stays, 48 bases, in frame from base 1. The germline V gene encodes CDR1 LNHDA and CDR2 SQIVND (reference sequence). Relative to germline, V is 6 bases shorter and J is 2 bases shorter, with 19 bases between their ends. Broad study findings and their caveats: The amount of clinical and demographic metadata varied by source and participant and was provided uncurated.

There are a few counts of this clone. The antigen this receptor binds is unknown. No per-base quality is available; no much larger clone lies one base away. This receptor was obtained from an elderly woman with acute or convalescent COVID-19. Source material: peripheral blood. Recombination connected TRBV19 to TRBJ1-1, and perhaps TRBD1 as D gene, on 6 matching bases. The encoded CDR3 is CASRDNAGVGNTEAFF. In nucleotides, the sequence is TGTGCCAGTAGGGACAATGCAGGGGTAGGTAACACTGAAGCTTTCTTT. The variable domain in full, with residues beyond the CDR3 obtained from the reference TRBV19 and TRBJ1-1 genes, is DGGITQSPKYLFRKEGQNVTLSCEQNLNHDAMYWYRQDPGQGLRLIYYSQIVNDFQKGDIAEGYSVSREKKESFPLTVTSAQKNPTAFYLCASRDNAGVGNTEAFFGQGTRLTVV.